These 25 T cell receptor beta chains share one sample of origin, sequenced in a study of blood T cell repertoires in COVID-19. Repertoires were generated with immunoSEQ multiplex PCR, while TCRdb's copy carries only in-frame clones and drops some. Among approximately 250,000 clones listed, approximately 86% were seen once. The sample comprised PBMCs or T cells enriched from blood (not recorded which). The receptors shown here come from a woman aged 25 to 45 who had recovered from COVID-19.

The chain links TRBV11-2 to TRBJ2-7; D call uncertain. There are 14 residues in the CDR3. Germline V gene lookup returns CDR1 SGHAT and CDR2 FQNNGV. V was pared by 5 bases and J by 4 bases, with 15 bases between. CDR3 DNA: TGTGCCAGCAGCCCTACTATTAACCCGTACGAGCAGTACTTC. This codes for CASSPTINPYEQYF.

This clone came up once. Here the CDR3 DNA reads TGTGCCAGCAGCCTCAGGGTCACAGATACGCAGTATTTT. Its protein product is CASSLRVTDTQYF. The J gene is TRBJ2-3, the V gene TRBV5-4; D may be TRBD1 (5 bases). CDR1 SGHNT and CDR2 YYREEE come from the germline V gene (reference sequence). This CDR3 region has 13 residues. V was shortened by 4 bases and J by 2 bases, with 8 bases between the two germline ends.

CDR3 amino acids: CASSSNVVTTGELFF. Here the CDR3 DNA reads TGCGCCAGCAGCTCGAACGTTGTCACAACCGGGGAGCTGTTTTTT. The rearrangement links TRBV5-1 to TRBJ2-2; D remains unclear. The germline V gene encodes CDR1 SGHRS and CDR2 YFSETQ. The CDR3 length is 15 residues. Trimming removed 3 bases at V and 5 bases at J, with 14 bases between. Variable domain in full (rest from reference TRBV5-1 and TRBJ2-2): KAGVTQTPRYLIKTRGQQVTLSCSPISGHRSVSWYQQTPGQGLQFLFEYFSETQRNKGNFPGRFSGRQFSNSRSEMNVSTLELGDSALYLCASSSNVVTTGELFFGEGSRLTVL.

The V call is TRBV5-1, the J call TRBJ1-1; 7 bases match TRBD1. The J segment lost 0 bases and the V segment lost 4 bases, leaving 9 bases of the junction unmatched. This CDR3 is 16 amino acids long. CDR1 and CDR2 (germline): SGHRS, YFSETQ. The CDR3 DNA is TGCGCCAGCAGCAGAGCGACAGGGCGGATGAACACTGAAGCTTTCTTT. Its translation is CASSRATGRMNTEAFF.

The gene calls are TRBV28 and TRBJ2-7, with 7 bases aligning to TRBD2. The V segment lost 5 bases and the J segment 5 bases; nucleotides outside the gene matches: 18. Per the germline V gene, CDR1 is MDHEN and CDR2 is SYDVKM. The CDR3 is 17 amino acids. As DNA, the CDR3 is TGTGCCAGCAGTAATCAGGCCGGCGGGAGTTACCACCACGAGCAGTACTTC. It codes for CASSNQAGGSYHHEQYF.

The V call is TRBV4-3, the J call TRBJ1-2; 7 positions agree with TRBD1. J was trimmed by 4 bases and V by 1 base; bases with no gene match: 6. Germline V gene data show CDR1 as LGHNA and CDR2 as YSLEER. The CDR3 sequence is 15 residues long. CDR3 sequence reads: CASSQVTQGSYGYTF. As DNA, the CDR3 is TGCGCCAGCAGCCAAGTAACACAGGGGAGCTATGGCTACACCTTC.

V and J are TRBV15 and TRBJ1-3; 7 bases align to TRBD1. With V trimmed by 0 bases and J by 4 bases, 6 bases remained unmatched. The germline V gene encodes CDR1 LNHNV and CDR2 YYDKDF (reference sequence). The CDR3 totals 16 residues. CDR3 in DNA: TGTGCCACCAGCAGAGATCGGCCAGGGGGGGGAAACACCATATATTTT. It translates to CATSRDRPGGGNTIYF.

The chain recombines TRBV19 with TRBJ2-1, with 8 bases identical to TRBD2. This CDR3 has 14 residues. Germline values: CDR1 LNHDA, CDR2 SQIVND (reference sequence). V was clipped by 1 base and J by 9 bases; unmatched bases: 5. Written as DNA, the CDR3 is TGTGCCAGTAGTATAGTCGGGGGGGGAGGTGAGCAGTTCTTC. It specifies CASSIVGGGGEQFF.

The CDR3 here is CATFTGGSTEAFF. The CDR3 coding sequence is TGTGCCACGTTTACAGGGGGCAGCACTGAAGCTTTCTTT. This chain connects TRBV5-4 to TRBJ1-1; 9 bases are shared with TRBD1. Losses at the gene ends were 9 bases for V and 4 bases for J; bases not matched to a gene: 7. The germline CDR1 and CDR2 sequences are SGHNT and YYREEE (reference sequence). This CDR3 region has 13 residues.

The chain recombines TRBV18 with TRBJ1-6, with TRBD1 matching over 9 bases. CDR3 size: 14 residues. Germline V gene data show CDR1 as KGHSH and CDR2 as LQKENI. J was trimmed by 7 bases and V by 2 bases; bases with no gene match: 0. CDR3 DNA sequence: TGTGCCAGCTCACCAGGACAGGGGAATTCACCCCTCCACTTT. Residues: CASSPGQGNSPLHF. The full variable domain, with the rest looked up from reference TRBV18 and TRBJ1-6, is NAGVMQNPRHLVRRRGQEARLRCSPMKGHSHVYWYRQLPEEGLKFMVYLQKENIIDESGMPKERFSAEFPKEGPSILRIQQVVRGDSAAYFCASSPGQGNSPLHFGNGTRLTVT.

CDR3 amino acids: CASSLYSGGSTDTQYF. The CDR3 region has the DNA TGTGCCAGCAGTTTATATAGCGGGGGGAGCACAGATACGCAGTATTTT. This rearrangement joins TRBV27 to TRBJ2-3; 10 nucleotides line up with TRBD2. Germline V gene sequence: CDR1 MNHEY, CDR2 SMNVEV (reference sequence). This CDR3 spans 16 amino acids. J lost 0 bases, V lost 1 base, and 1 base had no gene match.

V usage is TRBV27 and J usage is TRBJ1-4; 7 bases align to TRBD1. The CDR3 sequence is 16 residues long. J gave up 6 bases and V 5 bases, and 12 bases lay outside the gene matches. Germline V gene data show CDR1 as MNHEY and CDR2 as SMNVEV (reference sequence). In nucleotides, the CDR3 is TGTGCCAGCAGTCCCCAATCCCCAGGACAGGATGAAAAACTGTTTTTT. Its protein product is CASSPQSPGQDEKLFF.

This sequence joins TRBV10-3 and TRBJ2-1; TRBD2 matches 8 bases. The V segment lost 6 bases and the J segment 7 bases; nucleotides outside the gene matches: 11. The length of the CDR3 is 15 residues. In germline, CDR1 is ENHRY, CDR2 SYGVKD. CDR3 sequence: CAIRPSGPQMNEQFF. CDR3 DNA: TGTGCCATCAGGCCTAGCGGGCCCCAAATGAATGAGCAGTTCTTC.

This clone was recorded only once. CDR3 nucleotide sequence: TGTGCCAGCAGTGTGGGACTAGCGAGCGAGCAGTACTTC. Translating it yields CASSVGLASEQYF. V is TRBV6-4 and J is TRBJ2-7; 10 nucleotides align to TRBD2. With V trimmed by 4 bases and J by 6 bases, 3 bases remained unmatched. Germline loops: CDR1 MRHNA, CDR2 SNTAGT. The CDR3 runs 13 residues.

The chain links TRBV19 to TRBJ1-4, with D possibly being TRBD1 (6 bases). Germline lookup yields CDR1 LNHDA and CDR2 SQIVND (reference sequence). This CDR3 has 17 residues. Trimming removed 6 bases at V and 8 bases at J, with 25 bases between. DNA of the CDR3: TGTGCCAGTAGAATCCTCCACTTGGGGGGGCGCGGGGAAAAACTGTTTTTT. This encodes CASRILHLGGRGEKLFF.

CDR3 in DNA: TGTGCCAGCAGCCCAGGGTTTCATTTT. Amino acids: CASSPGFHF. This sequence joins TRBV28 and TRBJ1-5; D is possibly TRBD1 (5 bases). The germline V gene has CDR1 MDHEN and CDR2 SYDVKM. The CDR3 runs 9 residues. Trimming left V 6 bases short and J 16 bases short, with 10 bases between.

The chain links TRBV7-9 to TRBJ2-2, with TRBD2 matching 7 bases. This CDR3 has 15 amino acids. With 7 bases clipped from V and 5 bases from J, the junction kept 10 bases outside the gene matches. CDR1 and CDR2 (germline): SEHNR, FQNEAQ (reference sequence). The CDR3: CASNLDWGGTGELFF. DNA of the CDR3: TGTGCCAGCAACCTAGACTGGGGAGGGACCGGGGAGCTGTTTTTT.

A single count supports this clone. The genes are TRBV6-5 and TRBJ2-3; D is possibly TRBD2 (6 bases). V gave up 5 bases and J gave up 6 bases, with 15 bases separating them. The CDR3 length is 14 residues. CDR1 is MNHEY, CDR2 SVGAGI, per germline. CDR3 DNA sequence: TGTGCCAGCAGTAAACAGCGGGTTGGGGATACGCAGTATTTT. This gives the protein CASSKQRVGDTQYF.

This sequence joins TRBV28 and TRBJ1-5, with 7 positions matching TRBD1. Trimming removed 3 bases from V and 3 bases from J; junction bases left unmatched: 2. This CDR3 comprises 14 residues. Germline V gene data show CDR1 as MDHEN and CDR2 as SYDVKM. The CDR3 bases are TGTGCCAGCAGTTTCACAGGGGTCAATCAGCCCCAGCATTTT. Its translation is CASSFTGVNQPQHF. The full variable domain, in which reference TRBV28 and TRBJ1-5 provide the parts outside the CDR3, is DVKVTQSSRYLVKRTGEKVFLECVQDMDHENMFWYRQDPGLGLRLIYFSYDVKMKEKGDIPEGYSVSREKKERFSLILESASTNQTSMYLCASSFTGVNQPQHFGDGTRLSIL.

This clone was observed a single time. The rearrangement links TRBV6-5 to TRBJ2-1, with TRBD1 as a possible D gene (8 bases). Trimming removed 8 bases at V and 10 bases at J, with 18 bases between. This CDR3 is 13 amino acids long. The germline gives CDR1 MNHEY, CDR2 SVGAGI. CDR3 in amino acids: CASDTGGRAEQFF. The CDR3 region has the DNA TGTGCCAGCGACACAGGGGGGAGGGCCGAGCAGTTCTTC.

The rearrangement uses TRBV19 and TRBJ1-5; TRBD1 aligns across 7 bases. The germline V gene has CDR1 LNHDA and CDR2 SQIVND (reference sequence). The CDR3 contains 16 residues. The V gene end was trimmed by 5 bases and the J gene end by 6 bases; junction bases not matched to a gene: 13. CDR3 DNA sequence: TGTGCCAGTAGTCCATCAGCGGCAGGGGGAAGTCAGCCCCAGCATTTT. Translated, it gives CASSPSAAGGSQPQHF. The variable domain in full, completed from reference TRBV19 and TRBJ1-5, reads DGGITQSPKYLFRKEGQNVTLSCEQNLNHDAMYWYRQDPGQGLRLIYYSQIVNDFQKGDIAEGYSVSREKKESFPLTVTSAQKNPTAFYLCASSPSAAGGSQPQHFGDGTRLSIL.

The V gene is TRBV6-1, the J gene TRBJ1-2; perhaps TRBD1 as D (5 bases). The V gene's germline CDR1 is MNHNS and CDR2 SASEGT. The length of the CDR3 is 14 residues. The V and J ends lost 1 base and 5 bases respectively, with 11 bases between them. The CDR3 is CASSEVSGTYGYTF. CDR3 bases: TGTGCCAGCAGTGAAGTGTCCGGGACTTATGGCTACACCTTC.

The chain carries TRBV5-1 and TRBJ2-7; TRBD1 might be the D (5 bases). This CDR3 has 14 amino acids. The V and J ends lost 4 bases and 4 bases respectively, with 15 bases between them. The germline V gene has CDR1 SGHRS and CDR2 YFSETQ. This CDR3 reads CASSESRDGYEQYF. The CDR3 nucleotides read TGCGCCAGCAGCGAGTCCAGGGATGGGTACGAGCAGTACTTC.

The rearrangement uses TRBV3-1 (or the pseudogene TRBV3-2) and TRBJ1-2; 7 positions agree with TRBD1. With V trimmed by 8 bases and J by 7 bases, 19 bases remained unmatched. Looked up from germline, CDR1 is LGHDT and CDR2 is YNNKEL (reference sequence). This CDR3 comprises 16 residues. As DNA, the CDR3 is TGTGCCAGCCTCAGGAAGGTCGGGACAGTAAAGTTTGGCTACACCTTC. This gives the protein CASLRKVGTVKFGYTF.

The CDR3 reads CASAEGAAVNYGYTF. The CDR3 DNA reads TGTGCCAGCGCGGAAGGGGCTGCAGTGAACTATGGCTACACCTTC. The chain carries TRBV7-9 and TRBJ1-2; D perhaps matches TRBD1 (5 bases). CDR3 length: 15 amino acids. V shed 8 bases and J shed 2 bases, with 18 bases lying between them. CDR1 SEHNR and CDR2 FQNEAQ come from the germline V gene (reference sequence).